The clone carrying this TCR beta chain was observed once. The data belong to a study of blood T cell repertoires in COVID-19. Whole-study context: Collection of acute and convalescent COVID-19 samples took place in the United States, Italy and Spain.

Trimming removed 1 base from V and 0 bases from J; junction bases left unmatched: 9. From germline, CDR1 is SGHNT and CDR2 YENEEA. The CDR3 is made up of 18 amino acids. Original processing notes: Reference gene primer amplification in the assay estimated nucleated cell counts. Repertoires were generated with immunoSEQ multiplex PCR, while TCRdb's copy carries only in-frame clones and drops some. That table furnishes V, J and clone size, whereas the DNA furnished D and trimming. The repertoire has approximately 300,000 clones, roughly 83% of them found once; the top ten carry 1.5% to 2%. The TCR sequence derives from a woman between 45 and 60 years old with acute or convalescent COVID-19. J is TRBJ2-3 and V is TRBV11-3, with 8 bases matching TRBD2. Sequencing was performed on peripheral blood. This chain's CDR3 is CASSLGGFPSGSTDTQYF. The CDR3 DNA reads TGTGCCAGCAGCTTAGGCGGATTCCCTAGCGGGAGCACAGATACGCAGTATTTT.